These T cell receptor beta chains were read from a single sample in a study of blood T cell repertoires in COVID-19. Assay used: immunoSEQ multiplex PCR; TCRdb lists only in-frame clones, some missing. The sample has 150,000 to 200,000 clones; around four fifths are singletons. The sample was peripheral blood. The receptors derive from a woman of 80 years or more with acute or convalescent COVID-19. Each CDR3 is given with its conserved first and last residue. Fields, in order: D gene, clone size, CDR3 length, V gene, J gene, CDR3 DNA, CDR3 protein. A D gene is named only where the DNA matches it firmly. Expanded clones get a size class; other rows say once, few or many, or leave the size out.

TRBD1	-	16	TRBV2	TRBJ2-5	TGTGCCAGCCTCCCTACTAGAGGGACAGGGCAAGAGACCCAGTACTTC	CASLPTRGTGQETQYF
TRBD1	-	13	TRBV19	TRBJ2-2	TGTGCCAGCAGGACAGGGAACACCGGGGAGCTGTTTTTT	CASRTGNTGELFF
-	-	15	TRBV13	TRBJ2-3	TGTGCCAGCAGCTTAGGAGGGGTGAGCACAGATACGCAGTATTTT	CASSLGGVSTDTQYF
TRBD1	-	16	TRBV19	TRBJ1-5	TGTGCCAGTAGTCACAGGGGGCGGTCTCGGAATCAGCCCCAGCATTTT	CASSHRGRSRNQPQHF
-	-	14	TRBV18	TRBJ2-7	TGTGCCAGCTCATCTGGACAGCACTCCTACGAGCAGTACTTC	CASSSGQHSYEQYF
-	-	14	TRBV15	TRBJ1-1	TGTGCCACCAGCAGAGAACTTACGGACACTGAAGCTTTCTTT	CATSRELTDTEAFF
TRBD1	-	17	TRBV5-1	TRBJ1-2	TGCGCCAGCAGCTTGGATTCCGGGACAGCCCTATACTATGGCTACACCTTC	CASSLDSGTALYYGYTF
TRBD2	-	16	TRBV7-9	TRBJ2-1	TGTGCCAGCAGCTTAGAGCTAGCGGGGAAGTACAATGAGCAGTTCTTC	CASSLELAGKYNEQFF
-	-	13	TRBV19	TRBJ2-3	TGTGCCAGTAGGAGGAGGGTTGGAGATACGCAGTATTTT	CASRRRVGDTQYF
-	-	15	TRBV25-1	TRBJ2-3	TGTGCCAGCAGTGAATACTGGGATGCAGGGGAAACGCAGTATTTT	CASSEYWDAGETQYF
TRBD1	-	17	TRBV7-7	TRBJ2-2	TGTGCTAGCAGCTTACGGGGGACAGGGGTTTTCACCGGGGAGCTGTTTTTT	CASSLRGTGVFTGELFF
TRBD2	-	14	TRBV6-5	TRBJ2-5	TGTGCCAGCGGGGGACTAGCGGGAGGGGAGACCCAGTACTTC	CASGGLAGGETQYF
TRBD1	-	12	TRBV2	TRBJ1-2	TGTGCCAGCCAGCCCAGGGGGCAGGGCTACACCTTC	CASQPRGQGYTF
TRBD1	-	15	TRBV6-4	TRBJ1-5	TGTGCCAGCAGCCCGGGACAGGGACTTAATCAGCCCCAGCATTTT	CASSPGQGLNQPQHF
-	-	16	TRBV5-1	TRBJ1-3	TGCGCCAGCAGCATAACCGGACGGGACTCTGGAAACACCATATATTTT	CASSITGRDSGNTIYF
-	-	12	TRBV2	TRBJ2-1	TGTGCCAGCTTTTCCGGGTATGGTGAGCAGTTCTTC	CASFSGYGEQFF
TRBD2	-	18	TRBV19	TRBJ2-5	TGTGCCAGTAGTATAGGTCCCAGCGGGAGTGGGTACCAAGAGACCCAGTACTTC	CASSIGPSGSGYQETQYF
-	-	16	TRBV5-1	TRBJ1-4	TGCGCCAGCAGCTTGGCCCTTCCCGAGACTAATGAAAAACTGTTTTTT	CASSLALPETNEKLFF
-	-	16	TRBV7-6	TRBJ2-1	TGTGCCAGCAGCACCCTAGCGACGAGCTCCTACAATGAGCAGTTCTTC	CASSTLATSSYNEQFF
-	once	11	TRBV10-1	TRBJ1-2	TGCGCCAGCAATAACGGTGGTGGCTACACCTTC	CASNNGGGYTF
-	-	12	TRBV30	TRBJ2-5	TGTGCCTGGAGCAGGGCCGGGGAGACCCAGTACTTC	CAWSRAGETQYF
-	-	15	TRBV28	TRBJ2-3	TGTGCCAGCACCCAGCGGGTAACTAGCACAGATACGCAGTATTTT	CASTQRVTSTDTQYF
-	-	13	TRBV24-1	TRBJ2-1	TGTGCCACCAGTGTTACCCTAAACAATGAGCAGTTCTTC	CATSVTLNNEQFF
-	-	14	TRBV5-6	TRBJ1-2	TGTGCCAGCAGCTTGGCCCTGGAGAGCCTCTCGATTGCCTTC	CASSLALESLSIAF
-	few	16	TRBV21-1	TRBJ2-7	TGTGCCAGCAGCAAACGGAACAGCAGAAGATCCTACGAGCAGTACTTC	CASSKRNSRRSYEQYF
-	-	15	TRBV11-2	TRBJ1-1	TGTGCCAGCAGCTTAGATGCAGACAGCCACACTGAAGCTTTCTTT	CASSLDADSHTEAFF
TRBD1	few	16	TRBV7-9	TRBJ1-5	TGTGCCAGCAGCCCAACACTCGGGACAGGGAATCAGCCCCAGCATTTT	CASSPTLGTGNQPQHF